This T cell receptor (beta chain) was recovered during a study of OX40 agonist ivuxolimab in advanced cancers. The wider study: In this cohort, patients received ivuxolimab, an agonistic anti-OX40 (CD134) antibody. Having had anti-PD-1, anti-PD-L1 or anti-CTLA-4 therapy before was allowed, and more than 35% had some. The study's findings and limits: Among the lowest peripheral clonal expansion occurred in 0.1-3.0 mg/kg partial responders.

Only in-frame clones appear in the TCRdb table, and some are missing; sequencing was by immunoSEQ multiplex PCR. The sample yields some 60,000 clones, over 75% seen once. In the case of this clone: Its antigen is undetermined.

The CDR3 contains 12 residues. Germline V gives CDR1 MNHNY, CDR2 SVGAGI (reference sequence). Between the trimmed V and J ends, which lost 6 bases and 5 bases, there was a span of 11 bases. The V call is TRBV6-6, the J call TRBJ2-7; D ambiguous. This clonotype was obtained from an adult with an advanced solid tumor such as melanoma, head and neck, liver or kidney cancer. The sequences come from CD4+ or CD8+ T cells sorted from blood, collected in a trial of the OX40 agonist ivuxolimab. The CDR3 DNA reads as TGTGCCAGCAGACAATCTTCCCACGAGCAGTACTTC. This gives the protein CASRQSSHEQYF.